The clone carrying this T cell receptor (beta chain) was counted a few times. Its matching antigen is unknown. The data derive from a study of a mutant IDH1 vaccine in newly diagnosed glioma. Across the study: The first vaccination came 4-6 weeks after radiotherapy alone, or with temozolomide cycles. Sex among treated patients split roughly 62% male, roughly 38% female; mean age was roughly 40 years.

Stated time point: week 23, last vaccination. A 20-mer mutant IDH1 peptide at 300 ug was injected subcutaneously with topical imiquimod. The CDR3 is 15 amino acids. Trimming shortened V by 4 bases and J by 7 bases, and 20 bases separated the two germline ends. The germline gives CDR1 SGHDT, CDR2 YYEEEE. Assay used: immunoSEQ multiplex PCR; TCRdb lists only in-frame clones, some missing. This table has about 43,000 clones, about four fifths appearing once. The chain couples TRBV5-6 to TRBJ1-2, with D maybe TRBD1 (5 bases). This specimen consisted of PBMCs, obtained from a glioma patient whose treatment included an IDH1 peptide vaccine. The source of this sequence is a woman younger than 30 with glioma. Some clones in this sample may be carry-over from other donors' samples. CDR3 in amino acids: CASSGEVSGRGGYTF. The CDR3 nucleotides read TGTGCCAGCAGCGGAGAGGTGTCAGGGCGAGGTGGCTACACCTTC.